Each of the 13 T cell receptor beta chains below was sequenced from the same sample in a study of blood T cell repertoires in COVID-19. Sequencing used immunoSEQ multiplex PCR; TCRdb keeps in-frame clones, though not all of them. The sample holds about 370,000 clones, about 90% seen once. Input material: peripheral blood. The receptors were gathered from a woman in her 30s with COVID-19, enrolled during active disease.

The chain is built from TRBV29-1 and TRBJ2-2, with 10 bases aligning to TRBD2. This CDR3 contains 14 residues. Germline V gene data show CDR1 as SQVTM and CDR2 as ANQGSEA. The trim removed 8 bases at V and 2 bases at J, leaving 5 bases unmatched. CDR3 residues: CSSRTSGNTGELFF. CDR3 coding DNA: TGCAGCTCTAGGACTAGCGGAAACACCGGGGAGCTGTTTTTT.

The chain recombines TRBV5-1 with TRBJ1-2; 8 positions agree with TRBD1. The trim removed 4 bases at V and 4 bases at J, leaving 6 bases unmatched. The CDR3 has 14 residues. Germline CDR1 SGHRS, CDR2 YFSETQ. The CDR3 bases are TGCGCCAGCAGCAGGGGACAGGCTTCCTATGGCTACACCTTC. Translated, it gives CASSRGQASYGYTF.

This sequence joins TRBV6-2 or TRBV6-3 and TRBJ2-3; perhaps TRBD2 as D (5 bases). Germline loops: CDR1 MNHEY, CDR2 SVGEGT. The V and J ends lost 5 bases and 3 bases respectively, with 9 bases between them. The CDR3 is 13 amino acids. CDR3 loop: CASSGRRTDTQYF. The CDR3 DNA is TGTGCCAGCAGTGGAAGGAGGACAGATACGCAGTATTTT.

The gene calls are TRBV7-6 and TRBJ2-1; 10 bases line up with TRBD1. CDR1 is SGHVS, CDR2 FNYEAQ, per germline. This CDR3 comprises 16 residues. Trimming at V came to 5 bases and at J to 8 bases, leaving 12 bases not matched to a gene. CDR3 DNA: TGTGCCAGCAGCCCAGGAGTCGGACAGGGGGTAGATGAGCAGTTCTTC. Encoded protein: CASSPGVGQGVDEQFF.

This chain connects TRBV19 to TRBJ1-1; TRBD1 matches 8 bases. The CDR3 sequence is 13 residues long. Per the germline V gene, CDR1 is LNHDA and CDR2 is SQIVND (reference sequence). The trim removed 3 bases at V and 8 bases at J, leaving 5 bases unmatched. The CDR3 loop is CASSMRRGLEAFF. The CDR3 DNA sequence: TGTGCCAGTAGTATGCGCAGGGGGCTAGAAGCTTTCTTT.

The gene calls are TRBV6-5 and TRBJ2-1; 7 bases match TRBD2. CDR3 size: 14 residues. With V trimmed by 6 bases and J by 5 bases, 7 bases remained unmatched. Germline V gene sequence: CDR1 MNHEY, CDR2 SVGAGI. CDR3 in amino acids: CASSTGLVHNEQFF. The CDR3 nucleotides read TGTGCCAGCAGCACCGGACTAGTTCACAATGAGCAGTTCTTC.

The chain recombines TRBV27 with TRBJ1-1, with TRBD1 identical over 9 bases. This CDR3 has 14 residues. V lost 6 bases, J lost 4 bases, and 6 bases stayed unmatched. The germline V gene encodes CDR1 MNHEY and CDR2 SMNVEV (reference sequence). CDR3 sequence (DNA): TGTGCCAGCAGATCCACAGGGGGCGTCACTGAAGCTTTCTTT. Translated: CASRSTGGVTEAFF.

The chain combines TRBV7-2 with TRBJ2-3; 7 nucleotides align to TRBD1. Germline V gives CDR1 SGHTA, CDR2 FQGNSA. The V segment lost 3 bases and the J segment 4 bases; nucleotides outside the gene matches: 7. The CDR3 sequence is 15 residues long. The CDR3 loop is CASSFTGARPDTQYF. In DNA form, the CDR3 reads TGTGCCAGCAGCTTTACAGGGGCGCGCCCAGATACGCAGTATTTT.

The chain has TRBV3-1 (or the pseudogene TRBV3-2) and TRBJ1-1; the match to TRBD1 covers 9 bases. This CDR3 contains 17 residues. Germline V lookup: CDR1 LGHDT, CDR2 YNNKEL (reference sequence). J was trimmed by 1 base and V by 1 base; bases with no gene match: 7. The CDR3 nucleotides are TGTGCCAGCAGCCAAGGGGGACAGGGTCTGTGGAACACTGAAGCTTTCTTT. Translating gives CASSQGGQGLWNTEAFF.

The chain couples TRBV7-2 to TRBJ1-1; a weak D match, TRBD1 (5 bases). The CDR3 length is 16 residues. V lost 5 bases and J lost 8, with 24 bases in between. CDR1 and CDR2 (germline): SGHTA, FQGNSA. The CDR3 region has the DNA TGTGCCAGCAGCCGTGAAGGTGTGAGGGGAGGAGACGAAGCTTTCTTT. Translation gives CASSREGVRGGDEAFF.

J is TRBJ2-7 and V is TRBV27, with D possibly being TRBD1 (5 bases). The ends were cut back, 3 bases at V and 2 bases at J, with 11 bases in the middle. The CDR3 totals 14 residues. Germline assignment: CDR1 MNHEY and CDR2 SMNVEV (reference sequence). The CDR3 spells CASSFQQGPYEQYF. The CDR3 nucleotides are TGTGCCAGCAGTTTCCAGCAGGGCCCCTACGAGCAGTACTTC.

This chain uses TRBV19 with TRBJ1-3, with 7 bases matching TRBD1. Germline V lookup: CDR1 LNHDA, CDR2 SQIVND (reference sequence). The trim removed 5 bases at V and 2 bases at J, leaving 3 bases unmatched. The CDR3 consists of 14 residues. CDR3 protein: CASSLGTAGNTIYF. In DNA, the CDR3 is TGTGCCAGTAGTTTGGGGACAGCTGGAAACACCATATATTTT.

This clone appeared a single time. The chain combines TRBV30 with TRBJ2-3; 10 bases map to TRBD2. This CDR3 has 20 amino acids. V lost 0 bases and J lost 3; bases outside the gene matches: 18. Germline CDR1 GTSNPN, CDR2 SVGIG (reference sequence). The CDR3 is CAWSVPGSGRSLRGTDTQYF. DNA for the CDR3: TGTGCCTGGAGTGTACCCGGTAGCGGGAGGTCCCTTCGGGGGACAGATACGCAGTATTTT.